Included here is one T cell receptor beta chain sequence, with context. The target of this receptor is not known. No per-base quality is available; no much larger clone lies one base away. Additional DNA sequences in this sample encode the identical CDR3. Compared with germline, V lacks 4 bases and J lacks 4 bases; bases without a gene match: 1. Its CDR3 holds 13 amino acids, cysteine through phenylalanine. Just the 39-base CDR3 DNA is kept, in frame starting at base 1. From a lookup of the germline V gene (reference sequence), CDR1 and CDR2 are SEHNR and FQNEAQ. The data are from a study of blood T cell repertoires in COVID-19 (dated by TCRdb to 2020 to 2022). Notes on the research overall: Samples from collaborators originated in the United States, Italy and Spain and spanned both the acute and convalescent phases of COVID-19. The material from the prospective study consisted of cDNA or gDNA derived from T cells, B-cell-depleted T cells, or PBMCs. The dataset comprised deeply sampled blood TCRbeta repertoires from subjects exposed to, actively infected with, or recovered from COVID-19. The repertoires were released in a freely available public database meant as a resource for research on the immune response to SARS-CoV-2. Samples came from the ongoing ImmuneRACE study (first 160 participants) plus 1,254 subjects from 6 global collaborators. The sample metadata nearly always contained a de-identified subject ID, COVID-19 status, age in years and sex. Where available, HLA class I and class II types were obtained from metadata supplied by the sample provider rather than from assay-based typing. Points the paper makes about the study in general: The quantity of clinical and demographic metadata differed by source and by participant and was supplied without curation.

In the prospective study, participants were about 18 to 90 years old, resided in 24 geographic areas of the United States, and were enrolled through a virtual design. To assign participants to cohorts, the prospective study relied on clinical history that participants themselves reported in a screening survey and a study questionnaire. Recovered participants in ImmuneRACE Cohort 3 were defined by two consecutive negative NP/OP PCR tests, clearance by a healthcare professional, or resolution of symptoms. Mobile phlebotomists in the prospective study collected whole blood, serum and a nasopharyngeal or oropharyngeal swab from every participant. Additional blood draws and questionnaires over an approximately 2-month period could optionally be provided by prospective study participants. Before DNA extraction, blood samples from the prospective study were shipped at room temperature or frozen. TCRbeta CDR3 regions were amplified from genomic DNA using the immunoSEQ Assay, a bias-controlled multiplex PCR. Per the original workflow: The number of nucleated cells in each sample was estimated from the amplification of reference gene primers within the assay. To quantify the absolute abundance of each unique TCRbeta CDR3 rearrangement, sequence reads were collapsed and filtered. For each sample, productive Simpson clonality was calculated as the square root of Simpson's diversity index across productive rearrangements. In TCRdb, the immuneACCESS table is reduced to in-frame sequences with V and J assigned. These tables do not hold every clone; where another copy was compared, an unresolved V gene accounts for under half, and the others remain unexplained. The V and J calls and clone size come from that table; D and trimming were worked out from the DNA. Within this sample are under 500,000 clones, with 80% to 90% of them counted one time only. The biggest ten clones account for roughly 1.1% of the sample.

The sample consisted of PBMCs or T cells enriched from blood (not recorded which). The origin of this receptor is a man aged 30-40 years who had recovered from COVID-19. The rearrangement combines TRBV7-9 with TRBJ1-2; 9 bases in between match TRBD1. The CDR3 sequence is CASSSGQGYGYTF. The DNA is as follows: TGTGCCAGCAGCTCGGGACAGGGCTATGGCTACACCTTC.